This T cell receptor beta chain emerged from a study of shared clonotypes between healthy human individuals. Study-level results: All-four-donor shared clonotypes had higher generation probabilities than non-shared clonotypes did.

V shed 5 bases, J shed 7 bases, and the junction held 8 bases outside the gene matches. CDR3 length equals 14 residues. Germline V lookup: CDR1 SEHNR, CDR2 FQNEAQ (reference sequence). As for this clone: Its target is not known.

Here immunoSEQ multiplex PCR was the method, and the copy in TCRdb shows in-frame clones only, minus some. The sample holds some 1 million clones, roughly 70% seen once. The sequence was collected from a man aged 18 to 35 in good health. Sequenced sample: memory CD4+ T cells sorted from blood. Subset here: CD45RA-negative fraction. The rearrangement joins TRBV7-9 to TRBJ2-1; 7 bases map to TRBD1. The CDR3 DNA follows: TGTGCCAGCAGCCAAGAACAGGGGTATAATGAGCAGTTCTTC. Translation gives CASSQEQGYNEQFF.